This T cell receptor beta chain was captured in a study of blood T cell repertoires in COVID-19. Recruitment covered roughly 24 US areas and drew participants whose ages spanned roughly 18 to 95 years. Membership in each cohort depended on participant-reported clinical history. TCRdb's copy holds only in-frame clones and misses some; the assay was immunoSEQ multiplex PCR. The sample lists 310,000 or so clones; around 86% were seen once. The specimen sequenced was PBMCs or T cells enriched from blood (not recorded which). The receptor was isolated from a woman in her late teens or twenties who had recovered from COVID-19.

As DNA, the CDR3 is TGTGCCAGCAGTTACCATCGGGGTTCTAACTATGGCTACACCTTC. It is translated as CASSYHRGSNYGYTF. The chain uses TRBV6-6 and TRBJ1-2; D ambiguous. The CDR3 has 15 amino acids. Trimming removed 2 bases from V and 0 bases from J, with 10 bases in between. The germline V gene encodes CDR1 MNHNY and CDR2 SVGAGI (reference sequence).